This entry describes one T cell receptor beta chain. Antigen: not known. Carrying UMI labels, the TRB cDNA libraries were prepared through 5' RACE. With the 5' RACE reads reprocessed, TCRdb shows one record per CDR3 protein and no DNA. The specimen's table records over 100,000 distinct CDR3 sequences. The data were obtained in a study of CXCR3-negative and CXCR3-positive naive CD8 T cells. Investigators sorted each CD8+ T cell subset in triplicate, taking around 290,000 cells each time. General observations from the study: Diversity was high in both naive subsets and much lower in memory cells. CXCR3-positive naive cells had more hydrophobic TRB CDR3s than CXCR3-negative naive cells. PBMCs showed partially decreased CXCR3 expression after cryopreservation, and most assays used fresh PBMCs.

This receptor was taken from a human donor in good health. Some clones in this sample may be carry-over from other donors' samples. Source material: naive CXCR3- CD8+ T cells from blood. The subset here: CD45RO-CCR7+CD27+CD95- naive CD8+ T cells lacking CXCR3 (TNR3-).

The CDR3 region is CSVSDGTYNEQFF. This chain joins TRBV29-1 and TRBJ2-1; TCRdb's D call, TRBD1, is unchecked because there is no DNA. The germline gives CDR1 SQVTM, CDR2 ANQGSEA. This CDR3 is built from 13 residues.